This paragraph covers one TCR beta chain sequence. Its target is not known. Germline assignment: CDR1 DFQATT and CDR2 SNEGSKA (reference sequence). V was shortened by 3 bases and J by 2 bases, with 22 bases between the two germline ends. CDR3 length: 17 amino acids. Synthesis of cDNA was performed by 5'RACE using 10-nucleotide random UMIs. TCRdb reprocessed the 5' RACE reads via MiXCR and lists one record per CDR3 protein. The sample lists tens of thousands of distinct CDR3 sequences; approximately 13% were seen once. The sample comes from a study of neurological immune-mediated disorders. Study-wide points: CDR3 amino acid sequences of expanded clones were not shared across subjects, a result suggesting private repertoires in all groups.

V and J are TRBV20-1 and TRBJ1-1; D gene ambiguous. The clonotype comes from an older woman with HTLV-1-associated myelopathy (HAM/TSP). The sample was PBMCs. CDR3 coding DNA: TGCAGTGCTAGCAACTTTGGATCAAGGGCTGCTAACACTGAAGCTTTCTTT. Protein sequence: CSASNFGSRAANTEAFF.